This TCR beta chain came from a study of control samples from healthy donors and cancer patients. The table came from immunoSEQ multiplex PCR; TCRdb's copy has only in-frame clones and leaves some out. The repertoire consists of hundreds of thousands of clones, with more than 65% occurring once and the leading ten covering 10% to 15%. The ends were cut back, 2 bases at V and 5 bases at J, with 13 bases in the middle. The CDR3 has 14 residues. Germline CDR1 ENHRY, CDR2 SYGVKD. This sequence was found in a woman aged 55-75 years with lung cancer. The chain couples TRBV10-3 to TRBJ2-7, with a tentative D call TRBD1 (5 bases). The sample consisted of PBMCs. The CDR3, as DNA: TGTGCCATCAGTGAGATGTTGGGCAGGGACGAGCAGTACTTC. This gives the protein CAISEMLGRDEQYF.